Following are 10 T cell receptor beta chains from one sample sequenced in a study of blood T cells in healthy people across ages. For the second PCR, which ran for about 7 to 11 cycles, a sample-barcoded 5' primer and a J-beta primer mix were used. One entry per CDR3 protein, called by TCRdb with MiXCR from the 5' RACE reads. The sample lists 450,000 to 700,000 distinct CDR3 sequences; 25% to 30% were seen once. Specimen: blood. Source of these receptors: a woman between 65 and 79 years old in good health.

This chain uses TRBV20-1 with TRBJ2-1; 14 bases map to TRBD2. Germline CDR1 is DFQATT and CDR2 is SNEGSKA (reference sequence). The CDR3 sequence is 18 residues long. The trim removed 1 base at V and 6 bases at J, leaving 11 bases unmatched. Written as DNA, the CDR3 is TGCAGTGCTAGAGTAGGCCGACTAGCGGGGGGGCAGAGCAATGAGCAGTTCTTC. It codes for CSARVGRLAGGQSNEQFF.

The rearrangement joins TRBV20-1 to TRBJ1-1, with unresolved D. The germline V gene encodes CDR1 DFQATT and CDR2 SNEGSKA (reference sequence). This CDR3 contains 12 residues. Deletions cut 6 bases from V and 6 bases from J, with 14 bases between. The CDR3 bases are TGCAGTGCCCAAAAAAGTAGCGCTGAAGCTTTCTTT. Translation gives CSAQKSSAEAFF.

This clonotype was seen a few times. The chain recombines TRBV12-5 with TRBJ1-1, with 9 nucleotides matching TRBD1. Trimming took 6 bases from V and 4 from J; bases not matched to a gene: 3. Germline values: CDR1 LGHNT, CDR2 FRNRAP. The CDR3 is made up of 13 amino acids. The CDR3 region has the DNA TGTGCTAGTGGGGGACAGGGCCTCACTGAAGCTTTCTTT. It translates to CASGGQGLTEAFF.

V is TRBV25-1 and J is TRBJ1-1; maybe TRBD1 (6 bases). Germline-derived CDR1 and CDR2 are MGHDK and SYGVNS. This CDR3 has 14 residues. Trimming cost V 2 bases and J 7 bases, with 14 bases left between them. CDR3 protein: CASSEPNPDSEAFF. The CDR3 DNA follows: TGTGCCAGCAGTGAACCAAACCCGGACAGTGAAGCTTTCTTT.

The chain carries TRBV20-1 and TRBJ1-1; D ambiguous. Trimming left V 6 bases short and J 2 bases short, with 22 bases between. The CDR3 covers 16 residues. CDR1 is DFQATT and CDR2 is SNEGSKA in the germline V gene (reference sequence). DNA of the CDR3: TGCAGTGCGACGACGTCCCGTGGTGGCGTAAACACTGAAGCTTTCTTT. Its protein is CSATTSRGGVNTEAFF.

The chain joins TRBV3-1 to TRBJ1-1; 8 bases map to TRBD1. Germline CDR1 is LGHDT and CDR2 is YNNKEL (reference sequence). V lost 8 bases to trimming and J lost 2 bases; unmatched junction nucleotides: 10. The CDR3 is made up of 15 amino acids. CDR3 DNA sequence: TGTGCCAGCCGAGATCCAGGGGGCCCTAACACTGAAGCTTTCTTT. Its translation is CASRDPGGPNTEAFF.

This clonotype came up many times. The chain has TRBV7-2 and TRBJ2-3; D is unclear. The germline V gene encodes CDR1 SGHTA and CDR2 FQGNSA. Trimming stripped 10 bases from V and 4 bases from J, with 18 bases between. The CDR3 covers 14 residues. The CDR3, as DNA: TGTGCCACCGGCGGTGTGGGCCGCCCAGATACGCAGTATTTT. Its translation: CATGGVGRPDTQYF.

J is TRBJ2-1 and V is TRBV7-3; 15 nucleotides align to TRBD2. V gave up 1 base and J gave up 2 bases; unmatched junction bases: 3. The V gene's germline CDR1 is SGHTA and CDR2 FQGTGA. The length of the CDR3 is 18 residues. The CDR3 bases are TGTGCCAGCAGCTTAAGAGGGACTAGCGGGGGGCCCTACAATGAGCAGTTCTTC. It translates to CASSLRGTSGGPYNEQFF.

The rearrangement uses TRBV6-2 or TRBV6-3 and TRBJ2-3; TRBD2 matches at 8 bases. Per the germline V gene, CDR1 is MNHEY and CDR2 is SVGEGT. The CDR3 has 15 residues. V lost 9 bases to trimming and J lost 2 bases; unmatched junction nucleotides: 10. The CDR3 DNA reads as TGTGCCAGTCTCAGAGGACTAGCCATCACAGATACGCAGTATTTT. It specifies CASLRGLAITDTQYF.

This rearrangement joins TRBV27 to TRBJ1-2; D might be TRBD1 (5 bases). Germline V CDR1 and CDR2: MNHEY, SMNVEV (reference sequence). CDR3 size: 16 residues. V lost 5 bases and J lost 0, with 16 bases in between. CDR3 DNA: TGTGCCAGCAGTCTAGACGGGGGTTATTCTAACTATGGCTACACCTTC. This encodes CASSLDGGYSNYGYTF.